The 27 T cell receptor beta chains in this list originate from one sample, sequenced in a study of blood T cell repertoires in COVID-19. TCRdb keeps only in-frame clones here, not all; method: immunoSEQ multiplex PCR. The sample lists 60,000 to 80,000 clones, approximately 81% occurring once. Sequenced sample: peripheral blood. The source of these receptors is a man between 50 and 59 years old with active COVID-19.

About this clone: Other DNA sequences of this sample code for an identical CDR3. This chain links TRBV5-1 with TRBJ1-5, with D possibly being TRBD1 (5 bases). The CDR3 runs 15 residues. CDR1 is SGHRS and CDR2 is YFSETQ in the germline V gene. V was shortened by 0 bases and J by 0 bases, with 7 bases between the two germline ends. CDR3 residues: CASSLVGDSNQPQHF. CDR3 in DNA: TGCGCCAGCAGCTTGGTAGGGGATAGCAATCAGCCCCAGCATTTT.

The rearrangement joins TRBV11-2 to TRBJ2-7; no definite D call. V was pared by 5 bases and J by 6 bases, with 11 bases between. CDR1 is SGHAT, CDR2 FQNNGV, per germline. This CDR3 region has 12 residues. The CDR3 protein is CASSPSHSEQYF. The CDR3 DNA is TGTGCCAGCAGCCCATCCCACTCCGAGCAGTACTTC.

This chain uses TRBV20-1 with TRBJ2-7; TRBD1 matches 7 bases. The CDR3 sequence is 15 residues long. V dropped 3 bases and J dropped 4; count of bases not matched to a gene: 12. The germline V gene encodes CDR1 DFQATT and CDR2 SNEGSKA (reference sequence). DNA for the CDR3: TGCAGTGCTAGTACGGCAGGGGGTGCTTTTTACGAGCAGTACTTC. Its protein product is CSASTAGGAFYEQYF.

The CDR3 sequence is CASSRAGGPGSYEQYF. The CDR3, as DNA: TGTGCCAGCAGTAGGGCCGGGGGGCCCGGATCCTACGAGCAGTACTTC. V and J are TRBV6-6 and TRBJ2-7, with a possible D match to TRBD2 (7 bases). The CDR3 length is 16 residues. CDR1 is MNHNY and CDR2 is SVGAGI in the germline V gene (reference sequence). The germline V and J ends were trimmed by 5 bases and 1 base, with 18 bases remaining between them.

The rearrangement links TRBV27 to TRBJ2-1; a weak D match, TRBD2 (5 bases). The germline V gene encodes CDR1 MNHEY and CDR2 SMNVEV (reference sequence). Trimming cost V 6 bases and J 8 bases, with 23 bases left between them. This CDR3 comprises 16 residues. CDR3 bases: TGTGCCAGCAGCCTGAGTATGGGTGGTTATAGCGATGAGCAGTTCTTC. It yields the protein CASSLSMGGYSDEQFF.

The table lists this clone with a few counts. The rearrangement links TRBV5-4 to TRBJ1-2; 7 positions agree with TRBD1. The CDR3 covers 12 residues. V lost 3 bases, J lost 8 bases, and 4 bases stayed unmatched. The germline gives CDR1 SGHNT, CDR2 YYREEE (reference sequence). Here the CDR3 DNA reads TGTGCCAGCAGCTCGGACAGGCTAGGCTACACCTTC. Translated: CASSSDRLGYTF.

This sequence joins TRBV5-1 and TRBJ1-6; D call uncertain. In germline, CDR1 is SGHRS, CDR2 YFSETQ. CDR3 length: 15 amino acids. V was pared by 0 bases and J by 8 bases, with 12 bases between. CDR3 loop: CASSLGQAPYSPLHF. CDR3 nucleotide sequence: TGCGCCAGCAGCTTGGGGCAGGCTCCATATTCACCCCTCCACTTT.

V and J are TRBV6-5 and TRBJ1-3, with a possible D match to TRBD1 (5 bases). The germline V gene encodes CDR1 MNHEY and CDR2 SVGAGI. CDR3 length: 14 amino acids. V was clipped by 7 bases and J by 4 bases, with 14 bases between them. The DNA of the CDR3 is TGTGCCAGCACCCAGACCGGGGGGGGAAACACCATATATTTT. Residues: CASTQTGGGNTIYF.

Only a few counts were recorded for this clone. The chain has TRBV4-3 and TRBJ2-5, with 9 bases matching TRBD2. The CDR3 has 16 amino acids. Germline loops: CDR1 LGHNA, CDR2 YSLEER. With V trimmed by 0 bases and J by 4 bases, 6 bases remained unmatched. CDR3 protein: CASSQEGGGARETQYF. CDR3 DNA: TGCGCCAGCAGCCAAGAGGGCGGGGGGGCCCGAGAGACCCAGTACTTC.

The chain uses TRBV4-2 and TRBJ2-1; D possibly corresponds to TRBD1 (6 bases). The CDR3 sequence is 16 residues long. Trimming stripped 4 bases from V and 3 bases from J, with 16 bases between. Looked up from germline, CDR1 is LGHNA and CDR2 is YNFKEQ. CDR3 in DNA: TGTGCCAGCAGCCTCCTTAGCAGGGGTAACTACAATGAGCAGTTCTTC. This translates into CASSLLSRGNYNEQFF.

The gene calls are TRBV2 and TRBJ2-1, with TRBD1 matching 8 bases. J lost 9 bases, V lost 2 bases, and 9 bases had no gene match. CDR1 SNHLY and CDR2 FYNNEI come from the germline V gene. This CDR3 has 15 residues. CDR3 coding DNA: TGTGCCAGCAGTGAAAACAGGGGGGCATTTGGTGAGCAGTTCTTC. It specifies CASSENRGAFGEQFF.

The chain carries TRBV5-4 and TRBJ2-7; D is perhaps TRBD2 (5 bases). Germline V CDR1 and CDR2: SGHNT, YYREEE (reference sequence). This CDR3 is 14 amino acids long. Trimming left V 0 bases short and J 5 bases short, with 12 bases between. The CDR3 region is CASSLGGGHHEQYF. The CDR3 DNA reads as TGTGCCAGCAGCTTGGGTGGAGGTCACCACGAGCAGTACTTC.

The chain joins TRBV15 to TRBJ2-3, with 16 bases aligning to TRBD2. Unmatched junction bases numbered 4, after V lost 3 bases and J lost 7 bases. Germline V CDR1 and CDR2: LNHNV, YYDKDF (reference sequence). This CDR3 spans 16 amino acids. The CDR3 sequence: CATSRGLAGGPNTQYF. CDR3 nucleotide sequence: TGTGCCACCAGCAGGGGACTAGCGGGAGGGCCGAATACGCAGTATTTT.

This clone was seen only once. V usage is TRBV5-1 and J usage is TRBJ2-5, with 7 positions matching TRBD1. Germline V gene lookup returns CDR1 SGHRS and CDR2 YFSETQ. Unmatched junction bases numbered 5, after V lost 7 bases and J lost 2 bases. The CDR3 covers 13 residues. The CDR3 spells CASRWGQQETQYF. The CDR3 DNA follows: TGCGCCAGCCGTTGGGGACAGCAAGAGACCCAGTACTTC.

The rearrangement links TRBV5-4 to TRBJ2-5; D is perhaps TRBD2 (5 bases). The CDR3 extends over 13 amino acids. Between the trimmed V and J ends, which lost 4 bases and 5 bases, there was a span of 12 bases. Germline lookup yields CDR1 SGHNT and CDR2 YYREEE (reference sequence). The CDR3 loop is CASSRGLEETQYF. As DNA, the CDR3 is TGTGCCAGCAGCCGAGGGCTGGAGGAGACCCAGTACTTC.

The genes are TRBV5-4 and TRBJ2-2; 8 positions match TRBD2. In germline, CDR1 is SGHNT, CDR2 YYREEE (reference sequence). With V trimmed by 4 bases and J by 0 bases, 14 bases remained unmatched. CDR3 size: 19 residues. Here the CDR3 DNA reads TGTGCCAGCAGCCGGGGGGGGCAGCTCTTAGACCCGAACACCGGGGAGCTGTTTTTT. Translation: CASSRGGQLLDPNTGELFF. Based on the CDR3 plus reference TRBV5-4 and TRBJ2-2, the full variable domain is ETGVTQSPTHLIKTRGQQVTLRCSSQSGHNTVSWYQQALGQGPQFIFQYYREEENGRGNFPPRFSGLQFPNYSSELNVNALELDDSALYLCASSRGGQLLDPNTGELFFGEGSRLTVL.

The chain's CDR3 is CASTDRRGEKLFF. As DNA, the CDR3 is TGTGCCAGCACGGACAGGCGGGGTGAAAAACTGTTTTTT. The gene calls are TRBV6-5 and TRBJ1-4; 7 bases are a match to TRBD1. The CDR3 extends over 13 amino acids. Germline lookup yields CDR1 MNHEY and CDR2 SVGAGI. V shed 7 bases and J 7 bases; nucleotides not matched to a gene: 6.

In its sample, this clone was seen once. This rearrangement joins TRBV10-2 to TRBJ2-3; 12 nucleotides agree with TRBD2. The CDR3 is made up of 16 amino acids. Germline CDR1 reads WSHSY; CDR2 reads SAAADI. V was clipped by 5 bases and J by 1 base; unmatched bases: 4. The CDR3, as DNA: TGCGCCAGCAGTCAGACTAGCGGGAGCGGCACAGATACGCAGTATTTT. It is translated as CASSQTSGSGTDTQYF.

This sequence joins TRBV6-1 and TRBJ1-2, with D possibly TRBD1 on 6 matching bases. V was shortened by 0 bases and J by 8 bases, with 16 bases between the two germline ends. The CDR3 spans 15 residues. Germline V gives CDR1 MNHNS, CDR2 SASEGT. The CDR3 DNA sequence: TGTGCCAGCAGTGAAGCGCTTCGAGCAGGGGACGGCTACACCTTC. The encoded protein is CASSEALRAGDGYTF.

The rearrangement joins TRBV2 to TRBJ1-4, with TRBD1 identical over 8 bases. The CDR3 extends over 15 amino acids. V trimming: 7 bases; J trimming: 5 bases; junction bases outside the gene matches: 9. CDR1 is SNHLY and CDR2 is FYNNEI in the germline V gene. The CDR3 DNA sequence: TGTGCCAGCAAAACAGACGGGACAGGCAATGAAAAACTGTTTTTT. This codes for CASKTDGTGNEKLFF.

The count of this clone is one. The chain is built from TRBV3-1 (or the pseudogene TRBV3-2) and TRBJ1-1, with a tentative D call TRBD1 (6 bases). The germline CDR1 and CDR2 sequences are LGHDT and YNNKEL (reference sequence). The CDR3 length is 16 residues. V lost 0 bases to trimming and J lost 0 bases, with 11 bases between them. CDR3 DNA: TGTGCCAGCAGCCAAGATCGGGACAAGATGAACACTGAAGCTTTCTTT. Protein: CASSQDRDKMNTEAFF.

In regard to this clone: Compared with germline, one end of the junction differs, possibly owing to a read error. The chain combines TRBV6-4 with TRBJ2-3; 7 bases agree with TRBD2. Germline-derived CDR1 and CDR2 are MRHNA and SNTAGT. CDR3 length: 16 residues. The CDR3 is CASCDGGRAGTDTQYF. The DNA of the CDR3 is TGTGCCAGCTGTGACGGGGGGAGGGCGGGGACAGATACGCAGTATTTT.

This clone was recorded a few times. This sequence joins TRBV29-1 and TRBJ1-5; TRBD1 is a possible D gene (6 bases). V shed 3 bases and J shed 1 base, with 13 bases lying between them. The CDR3 covers 15 residues. Germline CDR1 SQVTM, CDR2 ANQGSEA. CDR3 in amino acids: CSVDLWDKSNQPQHF. The CDR3 region has the DNA TGCAGCGTTGATCTCTGGGACAAGAGCAATCAGCCCCAGCATTTT.

The rearrangement uses TRBV5-1 and TRBJ2-1; 8 nucleotides match TRBD2. With 4 bases clipped from V and 4 bases from J, the junction kept 7 bases outside the gene matches. CDR3 size: 15 residues. From germline, CDR1 is SGHRS and CDR2 YFSETQ. CDR3 nucleotides: TGCGCCAGCAGCCCGGCGGGACTAGGGTACAATGAGCAGTTCTTC. It codes for CASSPAGLGYNEQFF.

The J gene is TRBJ2-1, the V gene TRBV5-4, with 7 bases identical to TRBD2. The CDR3 is 17 amino acids. Germline CDR1 SGHNT, CDR2 YYREEE (reference sequence). The J segment lost 4 bases and the V segment lost 2 bases, leaving 12 bases of the junction unmatched. The CDR3 nucleotides are TGTGCCAGCAGCTTCAGACTAGCCACTACCCAATACAATGAGCAGTTCTTC. This codes for CASSFRLATTQYNEQFF.

V usage is TRBV7-2 and J usage is TRBJ1-5; D might be TRBD1 (5 bases). Germline CDR1 SGHTA, CDR2 FQGNSA. V lost 1 base to trimming and J lost 5 bases, with 12 bases between them. There are 15 residues in the CDR3. The CDR3, as DNA: TGTGCCAGCAGCTTAGTTGGGCAGGGCGATCAGCCCCAGCATTTT. This sequence encodes CASSLVGQGDQPQHF.

CDR3 residues: CASSISLGRNYNSPLHF. The CDR3 coding sequence is TGTGCCAGTAGTATATCGTTGGGCAGAAACTATAATTCACCCCTCCACTTT. J is TRBJ1-6 and V is TRBV19; no clear D gene. The CDR3 length is 17 residues. Trimming removed 2 bases at V and 3 bases at J, with 14 bases between. CDR1 LNHDA and CDR2 SQIVND come from the germline V gene (reference sequence).